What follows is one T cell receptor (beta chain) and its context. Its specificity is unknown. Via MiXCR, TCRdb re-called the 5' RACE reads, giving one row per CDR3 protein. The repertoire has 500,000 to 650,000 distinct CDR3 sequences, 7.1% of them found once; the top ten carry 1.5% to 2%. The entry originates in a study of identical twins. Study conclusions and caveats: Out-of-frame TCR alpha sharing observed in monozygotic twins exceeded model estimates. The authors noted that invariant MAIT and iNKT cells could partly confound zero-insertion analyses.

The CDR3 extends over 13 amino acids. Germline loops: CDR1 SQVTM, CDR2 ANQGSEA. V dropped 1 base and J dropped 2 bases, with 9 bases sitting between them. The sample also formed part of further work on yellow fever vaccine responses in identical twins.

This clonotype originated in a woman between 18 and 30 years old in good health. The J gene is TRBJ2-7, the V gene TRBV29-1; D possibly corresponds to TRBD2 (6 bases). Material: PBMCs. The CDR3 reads CSVEGGVPYEQYF. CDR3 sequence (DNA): TGCAGCGTTGAAGGGGGGGTCCCCTACGAGCAGTACTTC.